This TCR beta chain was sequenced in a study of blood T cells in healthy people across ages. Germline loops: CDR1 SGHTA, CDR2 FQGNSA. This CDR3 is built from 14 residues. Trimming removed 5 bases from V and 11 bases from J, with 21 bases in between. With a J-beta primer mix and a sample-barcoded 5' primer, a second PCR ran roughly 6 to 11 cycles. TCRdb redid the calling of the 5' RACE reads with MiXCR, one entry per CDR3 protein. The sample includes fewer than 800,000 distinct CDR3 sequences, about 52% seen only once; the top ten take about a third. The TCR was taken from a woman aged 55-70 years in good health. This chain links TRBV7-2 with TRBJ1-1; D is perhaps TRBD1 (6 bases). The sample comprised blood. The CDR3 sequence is CASSPRTERSSAFF. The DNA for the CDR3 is TGTGCCAGCAGCCCGAGGACAGAAAGGAGCAGCGCTTTCTTT.